One TCR beta chain is described in this entry. Its antigen is unidentified. Inclusion required at least two post-ART and at least one pre-ART PBMC samples. Survey-level resolution applied to immunoSEQ assay v3.0. Sequencing efforts were directed toward about 35,000-50,000 T-cell genomes per sample. Only in-frame clones appear in the TCRdb table, and some are missing; sequencing was by immunoSEQ multiplex PCR. The sample records approximately 21,000 clones, about nine tenths being singletons. The data were taken from a study of long-term antiretroviral therapy in people with HIV. Turning to the study itself: Specimens dating back about a decade before the 2015 immediate-ART recommendation are the oldest included.

Study outcomes and limitations: Diversity increased after ART yet remained lower than in transplant donor controls.

Per the germline V gene, CDR1 is MNHNY and CDR2 is SVGAGI (reference sequence). The CDR3 is made up of 13 amino acids. V was trimmed by 7 bases and J by 7 bases, leaving 14 bases between them. The TCR was taken from a woman aged 30 to 39 with HIV. The chain is built from TRBV6-6 and TRBJ2-1, with D unresolved. Sequencing used unsorted PBMCs, obtained about 4.5 years before starting antiretroviral therapy. The CDR3 spells CASTPRPRNEQFF. CDR3 nucleotide sequence: TGTGCCAGCACTCCCAGACCGAGGAATGAGCAGTTCTTC.